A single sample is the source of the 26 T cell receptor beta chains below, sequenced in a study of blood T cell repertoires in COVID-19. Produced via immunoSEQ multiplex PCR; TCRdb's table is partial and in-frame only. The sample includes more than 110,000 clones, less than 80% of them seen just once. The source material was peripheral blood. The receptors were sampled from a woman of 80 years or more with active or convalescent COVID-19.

CDR3 in amino acids: CASSLPGVGSPLHF. The CDR3 bases are TGTGCCAGCAGCCTGCCAGGCGTTGGTTCACCCCTCCACTTT. The chain carries TRBV3-1 (or the pseudogene TRBV3-2) and TRBJ1-6; the D is unclear. Trimming took 4 bases from V and 9 from J, leaving 13 bases between them. CDR3 length: 14 amino acids. From germline, CDR1 is LGHDT and CDR2 YNNKEL (reference sequence).

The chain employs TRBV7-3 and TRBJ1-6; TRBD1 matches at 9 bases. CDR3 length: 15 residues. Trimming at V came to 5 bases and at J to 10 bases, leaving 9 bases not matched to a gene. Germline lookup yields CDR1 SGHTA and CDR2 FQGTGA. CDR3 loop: CASSQTTGGESPLHF. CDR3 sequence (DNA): TGTGCCAGCAGCCAGACTACAGGGGGCGAATCACCCCTCCACTTT.

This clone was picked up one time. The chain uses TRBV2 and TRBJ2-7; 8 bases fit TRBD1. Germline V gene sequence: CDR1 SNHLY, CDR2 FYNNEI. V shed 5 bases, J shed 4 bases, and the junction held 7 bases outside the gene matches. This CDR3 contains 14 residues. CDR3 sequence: CASSSQGAHYEQYF. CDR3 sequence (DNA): TGTGCCAGCAGTTCCCAGGGGGCGCATTACGAGCAGTACTTC. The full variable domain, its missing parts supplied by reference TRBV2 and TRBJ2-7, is EPEVTQTPSHQVTQMGQEVILRCVPISNHLYFYWYRQILGQKVEFLVSFYNNEISEKSEIFDDQFSVERPDGSNFTLKIRSTKLEDSAMYFCASSSQGAHYEQYFGPGTRLTVT.

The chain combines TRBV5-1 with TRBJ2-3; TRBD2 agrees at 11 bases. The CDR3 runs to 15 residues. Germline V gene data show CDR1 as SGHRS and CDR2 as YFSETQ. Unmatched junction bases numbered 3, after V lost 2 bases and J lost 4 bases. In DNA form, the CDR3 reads TGCGCCAGCAGCTTACTAGCGGGGGTCCCAGATACGCAGTATTTT. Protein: CASSLLAGVPDTQYF.

The CDR3 coding sequence is TGTGCCTGGAATCAGGGTACCTACGAGCAGTACTTC. Its protein is CAWNQGTYEQYF. V and J are TRBV30 and TRBJ2-7; D possibly corresponds to TRBD1 (5 bases). Germline values: CDR1 GTSNPN, CDR2 SVGIG (reference sequence). The CDR3 spans 12 residues. The ends were cut back, 4 bases at V and 2 bases at J, with 9 bases in the middle.

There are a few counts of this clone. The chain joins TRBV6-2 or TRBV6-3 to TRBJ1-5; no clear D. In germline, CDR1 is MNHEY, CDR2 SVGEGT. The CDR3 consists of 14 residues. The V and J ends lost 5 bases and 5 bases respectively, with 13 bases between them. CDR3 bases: TGTGCCAGCAGTATTTTAGAGGGTCATCAGCCCCAGCATTTT. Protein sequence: CASSILEGHQPQHF.

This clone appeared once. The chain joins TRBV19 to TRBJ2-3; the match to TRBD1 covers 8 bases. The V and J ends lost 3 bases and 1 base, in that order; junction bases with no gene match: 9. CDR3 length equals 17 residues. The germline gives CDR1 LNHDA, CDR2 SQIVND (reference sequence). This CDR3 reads CASSIGQGRMGTDTQYF. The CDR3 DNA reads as TGTGCCAGTAGTATCGGACAGGGCAGAATGGGCACAGATACGCAGTATTTT. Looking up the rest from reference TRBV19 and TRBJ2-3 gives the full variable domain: DGGITQSPKYLFRKEGQNVTLSCEQNLNHDAMYWYRQDPGQGLRLIYYSQIVNDFQKGDIAEGYSVSREKKESFPLTVTSAQKNPTAFYLCASSIGQGRMGTDTQYFGPGTRLTVL.

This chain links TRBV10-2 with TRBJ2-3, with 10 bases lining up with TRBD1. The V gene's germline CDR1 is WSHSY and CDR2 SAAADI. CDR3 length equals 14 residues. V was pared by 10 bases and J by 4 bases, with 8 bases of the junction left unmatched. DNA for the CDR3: TGCGCCACTCAGACAGGGGGCTGGGCAGATACGCAGTATTTT. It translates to CATQTGGWADTQYF.

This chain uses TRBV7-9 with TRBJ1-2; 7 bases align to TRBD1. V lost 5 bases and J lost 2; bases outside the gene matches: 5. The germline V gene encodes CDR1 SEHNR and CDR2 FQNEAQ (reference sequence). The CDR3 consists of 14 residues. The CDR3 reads CASSPQGGNYGYTF. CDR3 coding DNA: TGTGCCAGCAGCCCTCAGGGGGGAAACTATGGCTACACCTTC.

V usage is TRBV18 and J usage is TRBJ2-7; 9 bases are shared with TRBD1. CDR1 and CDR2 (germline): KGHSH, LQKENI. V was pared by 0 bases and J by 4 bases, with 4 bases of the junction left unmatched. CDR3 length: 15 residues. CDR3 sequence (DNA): TGTGCCAGCTCACCACCGCGGACAGGGGCGTACGAGCAGTACTTC. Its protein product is CASSPPRTGAYEQYF.

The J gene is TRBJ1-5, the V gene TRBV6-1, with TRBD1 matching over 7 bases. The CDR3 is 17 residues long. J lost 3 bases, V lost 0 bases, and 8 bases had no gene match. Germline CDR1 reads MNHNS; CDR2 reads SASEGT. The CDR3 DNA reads TGTGCCAGCAGTGAAGCGCTTCTGGGACAGCTCAATCAGCCCCAGCATTTT. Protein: CASSEALLGQLNQPQHF.

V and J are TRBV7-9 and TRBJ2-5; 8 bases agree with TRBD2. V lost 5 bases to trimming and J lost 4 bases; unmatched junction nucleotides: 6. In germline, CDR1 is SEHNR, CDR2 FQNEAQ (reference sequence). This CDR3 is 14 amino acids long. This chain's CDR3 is CASSTYGGGETQYF. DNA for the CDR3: TGTGCCAGCAGCACCTACGGGGGGGGAGAGACCCAGTACTTC.

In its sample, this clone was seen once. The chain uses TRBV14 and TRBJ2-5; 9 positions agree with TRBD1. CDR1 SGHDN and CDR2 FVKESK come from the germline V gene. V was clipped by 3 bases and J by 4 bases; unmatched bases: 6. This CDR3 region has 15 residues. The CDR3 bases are TGTGCCAGCAGCCATGGCGACAGGGGGAGAGAGACCCAGTACTTC. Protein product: CASSHGDRGRETQYF.

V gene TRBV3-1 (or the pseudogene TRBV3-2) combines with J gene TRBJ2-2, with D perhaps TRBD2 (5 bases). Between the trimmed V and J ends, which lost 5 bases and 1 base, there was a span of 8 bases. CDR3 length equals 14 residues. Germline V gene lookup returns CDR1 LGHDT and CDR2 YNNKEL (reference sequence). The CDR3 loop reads CASSGSGNTGELFF. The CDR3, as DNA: TGTGCCAGCAGCGGGAGCGGGAACACCGGGGAGCTGTTTTTT.

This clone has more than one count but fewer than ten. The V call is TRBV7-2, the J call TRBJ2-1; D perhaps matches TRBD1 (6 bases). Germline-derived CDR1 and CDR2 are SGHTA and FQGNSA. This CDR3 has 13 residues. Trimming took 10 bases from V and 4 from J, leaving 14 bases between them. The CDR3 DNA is TGTGCCACCGGATTCAGGGGTTACAATGAGCAGTTCTTC. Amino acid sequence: CATGFRGYNEQFF.

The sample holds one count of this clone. The CDR3 region is CASSLSWQGNTEAFF. The CDR3 DNA reads as TGTGCCAGCAGCTTGTCCTGGCAGGGGAACACTGAAGCTTTCTTT. This chain uses TRBV7-3 with TRBJ1-1; D is possibly TRBD1 (5 bases). With 3 bases removed from V and 1 base from J, the gap between germline ends came to 12 bases. Germline values: CDR1 SGHTA, CDR2 FQGTGA. The CDR3 totals 15 residues.

The CDR3 here is CASSPLGQSMNTEAFF. The CDR3 DNA is TGTGCCAGCAGCCCCTTGGGACAGTCTATGAACACTGAAGCTTTCTTT. This rearrangement joins TRBV13 to TRBJ1-1, with 7 positions matching TRBD1. CDR3 size: 16 residues. Germline loops: CDR1 PRHDT, CDR2 FYEKMQ (reference sequence). V shed 5 bases and J 0 bases; nucleotides not matched to a gene: 9.

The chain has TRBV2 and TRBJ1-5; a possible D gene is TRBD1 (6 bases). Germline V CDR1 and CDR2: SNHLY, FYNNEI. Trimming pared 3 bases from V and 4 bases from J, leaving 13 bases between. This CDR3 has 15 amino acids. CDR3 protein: CASSEQGFFNQPQHF. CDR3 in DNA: TGTGCCAGCAGTGAGCAGGGGTTCTTTAATCAGCCCCAGCATTTT.

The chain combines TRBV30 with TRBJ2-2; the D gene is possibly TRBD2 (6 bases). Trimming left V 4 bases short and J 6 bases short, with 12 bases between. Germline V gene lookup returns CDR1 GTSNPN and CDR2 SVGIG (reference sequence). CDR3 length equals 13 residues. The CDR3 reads CAWNGGEAGELFF. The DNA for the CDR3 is TGTGCCTGGAACGGGGGAGAGGCCGGGGAGCTGTTTTTT.

The CDR3 DNA reads as TGTGCCAGCAGCCCCGGACAGGGTTTAGGTTCACCCCTCCACTTT. Amino acid sequence: CASSPGQGLGSPLHF. This chain links TRBV3-1 (or the pseudogene TRBV3-2) with TRBJ1-6; 8 nucleotides agree with TRBD1. Germline-derived CDR1 and CDR2 are LGHDT and YNNKEL (reference sequence). The CDR3 runs to 15 residues. J lost 9 bases, V lost 4 bases, and 8 bases had no gene match.

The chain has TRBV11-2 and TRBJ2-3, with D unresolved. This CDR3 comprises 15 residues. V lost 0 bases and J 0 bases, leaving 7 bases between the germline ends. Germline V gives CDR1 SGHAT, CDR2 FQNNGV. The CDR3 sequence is CASSLDRSSTDTQYF. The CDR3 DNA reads TGTGCCAGCAGCTTAGACAGATCTAGCACAGATACGCAGTATTTT.

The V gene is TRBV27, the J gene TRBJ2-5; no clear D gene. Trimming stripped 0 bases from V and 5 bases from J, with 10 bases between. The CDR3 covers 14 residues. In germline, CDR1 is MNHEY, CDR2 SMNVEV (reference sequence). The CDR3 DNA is TGTGCCAGCAGTTTATCGATAGGCAGGGAGACCCAGTACTTC. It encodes CASSLSIGRETQYF.

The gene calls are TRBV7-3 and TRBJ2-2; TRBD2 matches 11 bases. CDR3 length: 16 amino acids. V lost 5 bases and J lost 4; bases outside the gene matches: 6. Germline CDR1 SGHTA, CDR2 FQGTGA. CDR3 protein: CASSPSGGIPTGELFF. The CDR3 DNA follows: TGTGCCAGCAGCCCTAGCGGGGGGATCCCCACCGGGGAGCTGTTTTTT.

DNA for the CDR3: TGCGCCAGCAGCTTTACCCAGGCGACTAACTATGGCTACACCTTC. The encoded protein is CASSFTQATNYGYTF. The chain has TRBV5-1 and TRBJ1-2, with D uncertain. CDR1 and CDR2 from the germline V gene are SGHRS and YFSETQ. The CDR3 runs to 15 residues. V lost 2 bases and J lost 0, with 11 bases in between.

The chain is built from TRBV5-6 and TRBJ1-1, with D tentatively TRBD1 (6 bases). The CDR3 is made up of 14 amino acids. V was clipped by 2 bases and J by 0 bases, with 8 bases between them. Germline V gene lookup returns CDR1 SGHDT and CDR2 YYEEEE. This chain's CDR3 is CASSFTGLNTEAFF. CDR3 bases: TGTGCCAGCAGCTTCACAGGGTTGAACACTGAAGCTTTCTTT.

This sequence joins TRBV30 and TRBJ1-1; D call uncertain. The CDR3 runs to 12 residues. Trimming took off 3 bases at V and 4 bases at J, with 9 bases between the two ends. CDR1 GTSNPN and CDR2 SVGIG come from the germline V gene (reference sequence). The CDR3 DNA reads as TGTGCCTGGAGACGAGGAGGCACTGAAGCTTTCTTT. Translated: CAWRRGGTEAFF.